This TCR beta chain derives from a study of blood T cell repertoires in COVID-19. Study information: Samples came from the United States, Italy and Spain, spanning acute and convalescent COVID-19. Sources were T cells, B-cell-depleted T cells, or PBMCs; the material itself was cDNA or gDNA.

Germline loops: CDR1 GTSNPN, CDR2 SVGIG (reference sequence). The CDR3 is 16 residues long. After removal of 5 bases from V and 4 bases from J, the junction contained 11 bases not matched to a gene. In the original processing: Amplification from reference gene primers served as the basis for estimated nucleated cell counts. The assay was immunoSEQ multiplex PCR, and TCRdb's table has in-frame clones only and misses some. V, J and clone size reflect that table, while D and trimming were determined from the DNA. This sample has fewer than 75,000 clones, with about 88% found just once. This clone was seen only once.

The J gene is TRBJ1-6, the V gene TRBV30; 7 bases match TRBD1. The origin of this receptor is a man aged 70-80 years with acute or convalescent COVID-19. Sequencing was done on a sample of peripheral blood. CDR3 in amino acids: CAWCSAGGIYNSPLHF. The DNA for the CDR3 is TGTGCCTGGTGTTCGGCAGGGGGAATATATAATTCACCCCTCCACTTT.